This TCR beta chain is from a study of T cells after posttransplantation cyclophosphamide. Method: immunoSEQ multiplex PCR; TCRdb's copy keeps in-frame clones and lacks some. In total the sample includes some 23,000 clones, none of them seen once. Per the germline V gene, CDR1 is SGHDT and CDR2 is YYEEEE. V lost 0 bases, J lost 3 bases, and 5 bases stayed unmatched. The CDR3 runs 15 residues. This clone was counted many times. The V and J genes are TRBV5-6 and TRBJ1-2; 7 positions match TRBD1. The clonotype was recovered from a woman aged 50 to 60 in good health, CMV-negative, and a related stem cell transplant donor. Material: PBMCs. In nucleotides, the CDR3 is TGTGCCAGCAGCTTGGGGCAGGGGGTCGACTATGGCTACACCTTC. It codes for CASSLGQGVDYGYTF.